Sequencing of this T cell receptor beta chain was carried out in a study of shared clonotypes between healthy human individuals. The CDR3 runs 15 residues. Germline lookup yields CDR1 MDHEN and CDR2 SYDVKM. V was trimmed by 1 base and J by 7 bases, leaving 16 bases between them. TCRdb's copy holds only in-frame clones and misses some; the assay was immunoSEQ multiplex PCR. Of 2 million to 3 million clones listed, approximately 94% were seen once; the top ten hold approximately 0.37%. The rearrangement uses TRBV28 and TRBJ1-1, with D possibly TRBD1 on 6 matching bases. The receptor was isolated from a young man in good health. Some clones in this sample may be carry-over from other donors' samples. Material for sequencing was naive CD4+ T cells from PBMCs. Subset reported: CD45RA+ positively selected. The CDR3 is CASSLYGREGGEAFF. CDR3 DNA sequence: TGTGCCAGCAGTTTATATGGCAGGGAAGGGGGTGAAGCTTTCTTT.